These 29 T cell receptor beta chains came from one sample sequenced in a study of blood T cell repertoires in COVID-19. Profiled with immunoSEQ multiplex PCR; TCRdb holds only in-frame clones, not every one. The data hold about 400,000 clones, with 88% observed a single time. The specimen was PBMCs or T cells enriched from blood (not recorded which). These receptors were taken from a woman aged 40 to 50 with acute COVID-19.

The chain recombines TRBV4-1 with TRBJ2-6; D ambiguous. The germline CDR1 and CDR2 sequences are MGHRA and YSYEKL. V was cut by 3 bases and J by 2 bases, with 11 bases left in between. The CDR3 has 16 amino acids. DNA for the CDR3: TGCGCCAGCAGCCAGCTGCCGGGTACTGGGGCCAACGTCCTGACTTTC. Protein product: CASSQLPGTGANVLTF.

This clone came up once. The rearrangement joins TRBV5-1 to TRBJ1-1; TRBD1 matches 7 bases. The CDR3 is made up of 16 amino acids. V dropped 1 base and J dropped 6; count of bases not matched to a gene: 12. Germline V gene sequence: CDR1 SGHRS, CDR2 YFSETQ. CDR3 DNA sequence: TGCGCCAGCAGCTTGTCTGACAGGGTCAATGGGGCTGAAGCTTTCTTT. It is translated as CASSLSDRVNGAEAFF. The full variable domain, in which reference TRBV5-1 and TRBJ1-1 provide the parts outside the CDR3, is KAGVTQTPRYLIKTRGQQVTLSCSPISGHRSVSWYQQTPGQGLQFLFEYFSETQRNKGNFPGRFSGRQFSNSRSEMNVSTLELGDSALYLCASSLSDRVNGAEAFFGQGTRLTVV.

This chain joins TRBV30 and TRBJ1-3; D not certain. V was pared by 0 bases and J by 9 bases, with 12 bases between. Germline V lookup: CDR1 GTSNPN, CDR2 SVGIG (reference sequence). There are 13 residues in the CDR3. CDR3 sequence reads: CAWSVQTRGTIYF. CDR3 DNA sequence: TGTGCCTGGAGTGTACAAACGCGGGGCACCATATATTTT.

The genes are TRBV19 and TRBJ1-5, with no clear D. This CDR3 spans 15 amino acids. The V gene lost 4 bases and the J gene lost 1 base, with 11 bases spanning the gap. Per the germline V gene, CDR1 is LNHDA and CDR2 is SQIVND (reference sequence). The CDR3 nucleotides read TGTGCCAGTAGTACGGGCGGGTGGAGCAATCAGCCCCAGCATTTT. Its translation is CASSTGGWSNQPQHF. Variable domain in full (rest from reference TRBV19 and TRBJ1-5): DGGITQSPKYLFRKEGQNVTLSCEQNLNHDAMYWYRQDPGQGLRLIYYSQIVNDFQKGDIAEGYSVSREKKESFPLTVTSAQKNPTAFYLCASSTGGWSNQPQHFGDGTRLSIL.

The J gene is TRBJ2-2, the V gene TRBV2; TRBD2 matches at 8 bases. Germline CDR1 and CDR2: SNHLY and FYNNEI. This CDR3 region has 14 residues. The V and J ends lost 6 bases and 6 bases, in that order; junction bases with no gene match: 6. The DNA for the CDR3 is TGTGCCAGCAGACTTCAGGGACTAGCCGGGGAGCTGTTTTTT. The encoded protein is CASRLQGLAGELFF.

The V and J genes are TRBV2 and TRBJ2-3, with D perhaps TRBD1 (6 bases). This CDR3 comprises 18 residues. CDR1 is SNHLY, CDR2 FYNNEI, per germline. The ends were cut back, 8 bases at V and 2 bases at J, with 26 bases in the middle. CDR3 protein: CASQPRWGPDTVTDTQYF. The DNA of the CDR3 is TGTGCCAGCCAACCGAGGTGGGGGCCGGATACGGTCACAGATACGCAGTATTTT.

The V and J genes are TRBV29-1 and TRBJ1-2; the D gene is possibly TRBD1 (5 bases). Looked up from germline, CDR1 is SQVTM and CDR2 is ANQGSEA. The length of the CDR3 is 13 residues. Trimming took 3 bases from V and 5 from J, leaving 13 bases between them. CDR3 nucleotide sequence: TGCAGCGTTGAGGAAGGGGAAGGGTATGGCTACACCTTC. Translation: CSVEEGEGYGYTF.

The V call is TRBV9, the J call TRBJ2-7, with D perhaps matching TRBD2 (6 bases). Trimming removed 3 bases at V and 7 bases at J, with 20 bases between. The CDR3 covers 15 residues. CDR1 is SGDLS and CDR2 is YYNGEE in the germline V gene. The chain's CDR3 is CASSETGLAREEQYF. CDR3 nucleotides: TGTGCCAGCAGCGAAACGGGACTCGCGCGTGAGGAGCAGTACTTC. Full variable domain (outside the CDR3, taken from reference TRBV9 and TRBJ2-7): DSGVTQTPKHLITATGQRVTLRCSPRSGDLSVYWYQQSLDQGLQFLIQYYNGEERAKGNILERFSAQQFPDLHSELNLSSLELGDSALYFCASSETGLAREEQYFGPGTRLTVT.

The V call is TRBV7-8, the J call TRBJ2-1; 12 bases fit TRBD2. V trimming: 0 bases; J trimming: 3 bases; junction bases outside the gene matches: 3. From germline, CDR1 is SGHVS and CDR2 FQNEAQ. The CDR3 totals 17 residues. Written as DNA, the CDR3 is TGTGCCAGCAGCTTAGCGGGACTAGCGGGCTTCTACAATGAGCAGTTCTTC. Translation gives CASSLAGLAGFYNEQFF. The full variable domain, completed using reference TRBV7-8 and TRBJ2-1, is GAGVSQSPRYKVAKRGQDVALRCDPISGHVSLFWYQQALGQGPEFLTYFQNEAQLDKSGLPSDRFFAERPEGSVSTLKIQRTQQEDSAVYLCASSLAGLAGFYNEQFFGPGTRLTVL.

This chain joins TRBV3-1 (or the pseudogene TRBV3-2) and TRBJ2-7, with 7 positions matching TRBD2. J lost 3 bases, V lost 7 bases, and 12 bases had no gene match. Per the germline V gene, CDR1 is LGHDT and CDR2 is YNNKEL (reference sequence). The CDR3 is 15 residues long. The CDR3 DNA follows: TGTGCCAGCACCCGATCTGGCCCGGGAGGCTACGAGCAGTACTTC. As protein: CASTRSGPGGYEQYF.

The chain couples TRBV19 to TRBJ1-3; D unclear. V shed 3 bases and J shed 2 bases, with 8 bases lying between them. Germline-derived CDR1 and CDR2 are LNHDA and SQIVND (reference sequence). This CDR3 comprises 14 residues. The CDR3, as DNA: TGTGCCAGTAGTATCAACCCAGCTGGAAACACCATATATTTT. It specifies CASSINPAGNTIYF.

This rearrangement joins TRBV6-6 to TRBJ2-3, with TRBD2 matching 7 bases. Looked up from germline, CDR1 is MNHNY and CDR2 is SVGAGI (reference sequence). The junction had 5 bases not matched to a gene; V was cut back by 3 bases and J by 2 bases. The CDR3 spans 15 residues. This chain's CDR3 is CASSYPGGYTDTQYF. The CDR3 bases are TGTGCCAGCAGTTATCCCGGGGGGTACACAGATACGCAGTATTTT.

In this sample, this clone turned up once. CDR3 in amino acids: CAPGQGMDDEQFF. The CDR3 DNA is TGTGCCCCAGGACAGGGGATGGACGATGAGCAGTTCTTC. This chain connects TRBV24-1 to TRBJ2-1, with 9 positions matching TRBD1. In germline, CDR1 is KGHDR, CDR2 SFDVKD. CDR3 length equals 13 residues. V lost 12 bases to trimming and J lost 8 bases; unmatched junction nucleotides: 10.

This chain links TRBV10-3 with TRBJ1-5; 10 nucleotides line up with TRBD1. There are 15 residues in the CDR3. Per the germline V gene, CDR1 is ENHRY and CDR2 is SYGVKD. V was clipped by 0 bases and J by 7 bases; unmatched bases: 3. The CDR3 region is CAISESGTGEQPQHF. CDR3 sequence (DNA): TGTGCCATCAGTGAGTCCGGGACAGGGGAGCAGCCCCAGCATTTT.

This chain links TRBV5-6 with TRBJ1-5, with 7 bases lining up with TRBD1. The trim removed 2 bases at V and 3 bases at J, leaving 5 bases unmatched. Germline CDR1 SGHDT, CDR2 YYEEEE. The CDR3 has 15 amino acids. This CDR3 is CASSFGQVNNQPQHF. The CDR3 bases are TGTGCCAGCAGCTTTGGACAGGTGAACAATCAGCCCCAGCATTTT.

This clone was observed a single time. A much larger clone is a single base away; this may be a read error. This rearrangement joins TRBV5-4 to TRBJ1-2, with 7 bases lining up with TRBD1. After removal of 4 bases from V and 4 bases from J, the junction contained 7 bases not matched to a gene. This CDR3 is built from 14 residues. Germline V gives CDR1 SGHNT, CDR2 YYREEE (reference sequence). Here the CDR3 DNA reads TGTGCCAGCAGCCTCGGACAGGAGCTCTATGGCTACACCTTC. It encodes CASSLGQELYGYTF.

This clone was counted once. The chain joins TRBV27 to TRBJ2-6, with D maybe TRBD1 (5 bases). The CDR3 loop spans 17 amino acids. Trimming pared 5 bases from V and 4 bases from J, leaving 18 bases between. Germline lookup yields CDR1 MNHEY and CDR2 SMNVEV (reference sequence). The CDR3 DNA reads TGTGCCAGCAGTAGCCTTGGGCAGGGCTCCGGGGCCAACGTCCTGACTTTC. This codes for CASSSLGQGSGANVLTF.

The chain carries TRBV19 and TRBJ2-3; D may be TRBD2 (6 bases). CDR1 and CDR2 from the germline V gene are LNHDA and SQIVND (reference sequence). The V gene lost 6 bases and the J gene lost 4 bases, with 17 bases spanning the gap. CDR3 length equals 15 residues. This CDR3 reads CASSTPQRGSDTQYF. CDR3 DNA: TGTGCCAGTAGCACACCCCAACGGGGGTCAGATACGCAGTATTTT.

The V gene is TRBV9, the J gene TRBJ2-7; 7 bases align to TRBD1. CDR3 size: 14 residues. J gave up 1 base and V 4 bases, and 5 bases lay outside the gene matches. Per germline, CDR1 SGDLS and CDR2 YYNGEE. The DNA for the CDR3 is TGTGCCAGCAGCCCATGGGACAGTTCCTACGAGCAGTACTTC. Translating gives CASSPWDSSYEQYF.

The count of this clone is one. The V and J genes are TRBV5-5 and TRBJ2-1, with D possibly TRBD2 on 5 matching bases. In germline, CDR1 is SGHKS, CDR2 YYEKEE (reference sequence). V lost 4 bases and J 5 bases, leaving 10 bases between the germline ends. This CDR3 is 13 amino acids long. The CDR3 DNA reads TGTGCCAGCAGCCCGGGGTTCAACAATGAGCAGTTCTTC. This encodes CASSPGFNNEQFF.

The chain's CDR3 is CASTLLDRGSSYTF. DNA for the CDR3: TGTGCCAGCACCCTGCTGGACAGGGGGAGCAGCTACACCTTC. V usage is TRBV2 and J usage is TRBJ1-2, with 10 nucleotides matching TRBD1. The CDR3 has 14 amino acids. The germline V gene has CDR1 SNHLY and CDR2 FYNNEI. After removal of 7 bases from V and 9 bases from J, the junction contained 11 bases not matched to a gene.

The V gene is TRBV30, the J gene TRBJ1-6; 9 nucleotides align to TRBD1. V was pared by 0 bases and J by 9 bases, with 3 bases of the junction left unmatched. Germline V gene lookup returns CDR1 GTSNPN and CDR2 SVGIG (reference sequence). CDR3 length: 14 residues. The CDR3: CAWSVGTGSSPLHF. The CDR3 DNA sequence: TGTGCCTGGAGTGTAGGGACAGGGAGTTCACCCCTCCACTTT. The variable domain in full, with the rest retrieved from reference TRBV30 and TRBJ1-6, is SQTIHQWPATLVQPVGSPLSLECTVEGTSNPNLYWYRQAAGRGLQLLFYSVGIGQISSEVPQNLSASRPQDRQFILSSKKLLLSDSGFYLCAWSVGTGSSPLHFGNGTRLTVT.

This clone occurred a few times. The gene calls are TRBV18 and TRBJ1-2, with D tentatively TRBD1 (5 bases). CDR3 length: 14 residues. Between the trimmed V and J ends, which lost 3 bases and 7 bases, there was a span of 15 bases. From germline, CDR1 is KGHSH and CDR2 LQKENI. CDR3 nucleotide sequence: TGTGCCAGCTCACCTACAGGACAATTTTCTGGCTACACCTTC. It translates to CASSPTGQFSGYTF.

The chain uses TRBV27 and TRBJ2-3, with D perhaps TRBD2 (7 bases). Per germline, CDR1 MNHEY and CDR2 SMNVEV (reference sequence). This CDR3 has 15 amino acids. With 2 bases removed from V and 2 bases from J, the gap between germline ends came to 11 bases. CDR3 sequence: CASSLIGGATDTQYF. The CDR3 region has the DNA TGTGCCAGCAGTTTAATTGGGGGGGCCACAGATACGCAGTATTTT.

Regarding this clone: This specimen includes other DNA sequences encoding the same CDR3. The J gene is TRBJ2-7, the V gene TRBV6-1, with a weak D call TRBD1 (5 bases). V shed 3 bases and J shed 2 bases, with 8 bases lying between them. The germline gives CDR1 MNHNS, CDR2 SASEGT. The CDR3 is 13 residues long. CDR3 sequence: CASSDDSPYEQYF. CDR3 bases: TGTGCCAGCAGTGACGACAGTCCCTACGAGCAGTACTTC.

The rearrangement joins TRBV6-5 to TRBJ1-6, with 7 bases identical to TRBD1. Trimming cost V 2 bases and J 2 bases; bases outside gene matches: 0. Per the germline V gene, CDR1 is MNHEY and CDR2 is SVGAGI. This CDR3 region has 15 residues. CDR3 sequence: CASSYDRAYNSPLHF. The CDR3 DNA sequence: TGTGCCAGCAGTTACGACAGGGCCTATAATTCACCCCTCCACTTT.

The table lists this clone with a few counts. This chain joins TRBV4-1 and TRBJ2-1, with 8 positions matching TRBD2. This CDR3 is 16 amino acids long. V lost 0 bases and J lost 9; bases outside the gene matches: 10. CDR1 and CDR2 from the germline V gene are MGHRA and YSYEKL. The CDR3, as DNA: TGCGCCAGCAGCCAAGAGGGGGGACTAGGAAGCCGTGAGCAGTTCTTC. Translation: CASSQEGGLGSREQFF.

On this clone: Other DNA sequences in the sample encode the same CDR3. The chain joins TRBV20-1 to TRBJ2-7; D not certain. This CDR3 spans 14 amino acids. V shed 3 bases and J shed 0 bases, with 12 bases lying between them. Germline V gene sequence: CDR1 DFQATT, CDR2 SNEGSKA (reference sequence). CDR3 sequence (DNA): TGCAGTGCTAGTGGCCGGCGAGGCTCCTACGAGCAGTACTTC. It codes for CSASGRRGSYEQYF.

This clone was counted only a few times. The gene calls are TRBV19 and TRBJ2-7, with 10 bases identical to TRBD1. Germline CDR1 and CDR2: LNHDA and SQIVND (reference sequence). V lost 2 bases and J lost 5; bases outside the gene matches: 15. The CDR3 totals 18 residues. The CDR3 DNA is TGTGCCAGTAGTATAATCTTCGGGACAGGGGCGAGGAGCAACGAGCAGTACTTC. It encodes CASSIIFGTGARSNEQYF.